One T cell receptor (beta chain) is described in this entry. Its antigen is still unknown. The ends were cut back, 2 bases at V and 4 bases at J, with 12 bases in the middle. Germline V CDR1 and CDR2: KGHDR, SFDVKD. CDR3 size: 15 residues. This sample stems from a study of type 1 and type 2 diabetes patients. Genomic DNA was the PCR template. The TCR beta CDR3 region was amplified using 30 forward and 13 reverse primers. TCRdb passed the multiplex PCR reads through MiXCR, listing each CDR3 protein once. The table includes fewer than 350,000 distinct CDR3 sequences, around 47% detected once. Roughly 9 milliliters of peripheral blood were drawn from each donor. General study findings and limits: Age and gender were not matched between study groups.

The chain combines TRBV24-1 with TRBJ2-3; D gene ambiguous. Input material: peripheral blood mononuclear cells (PBMCs). This clonotype was obtained from a man between 18 and 35 years old with type 2 diabetes. CDR3 sequence (DNA): TGTGCCACCAGTGATTACACGGAGTCCCCAGATACGCAGTATTTT. It translates to CATSDYTESPDTQYF.